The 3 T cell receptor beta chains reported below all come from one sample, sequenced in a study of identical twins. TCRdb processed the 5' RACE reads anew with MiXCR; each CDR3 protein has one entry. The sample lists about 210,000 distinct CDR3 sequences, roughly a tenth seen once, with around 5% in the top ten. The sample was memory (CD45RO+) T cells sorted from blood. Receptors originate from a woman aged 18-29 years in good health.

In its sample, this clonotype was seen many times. This CDR3 is CSARDVRGDTQYF. As DNA, the CDR3 is TGCAGTGCTAGAGATGTTCGGGGAGATACGCAGTATTTT. The V gene is TRBV20-1, the J gene TRBJ2-3; maybe TRBD2 (5 bases). The CDR3 consists of 13 residues. The germline V and J ends were trimmed by 0 bases and 5 bases, with 9 bases remaining between them. Germline lookup yields CDR1 DFQATT and CDR2 SNEGSKA (reference sequence).

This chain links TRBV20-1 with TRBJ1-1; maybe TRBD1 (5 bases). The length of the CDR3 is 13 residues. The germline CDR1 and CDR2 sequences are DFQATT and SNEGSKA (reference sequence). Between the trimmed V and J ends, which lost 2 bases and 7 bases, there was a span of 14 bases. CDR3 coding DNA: TGCAGTGCTAGAAGTTCCGGGGGTAGTGAAGCTTTCTTT. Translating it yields CSARSSGGSEAFF.

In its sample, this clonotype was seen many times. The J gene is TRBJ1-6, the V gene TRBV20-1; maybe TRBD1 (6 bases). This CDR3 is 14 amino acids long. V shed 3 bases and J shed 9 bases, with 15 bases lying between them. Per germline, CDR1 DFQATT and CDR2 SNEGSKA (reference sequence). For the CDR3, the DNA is TGCAGTGCTAGTGGCGTCGGGGGCAGTTCACCCCTCCACTTT. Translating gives CSASGVGGSSPLHF.